The clone carrying this T cell receptor beta chain came up a few times. Antigen unknown. Using quantitative 5'-RACE with molecular barcodes, the authors made TCR beta libraries. MiXCR was run by TCRdb on the 5' RACE reads, yielding one entry per CDR3 protein. There are a few hundred thousand distinct CDR3 sequences in the sample; approximately 8% occur only once, and less than 15% lies in the top ten. The sample is drawn from a study of CD8 T cells in ankylosing spondylitis. This CDR3 is 15 amino acids long. J was trimmed by 4 bases and V by 6 bases; bases with no gene match: 8. Germline loops: CDR1 SGHRS, CDR2 YFSETQ. Whole-study results and caveats: For ankylosing spondylitis blood, a TCR beta motif of under ten highly homologous variants appeared characteristic. Clones linked with disease were CD8+ and fairly uncommon in the peripheral blood. Earlier studies detected some motif variants in reactive arthritis synovial fluid and blood.

The sample consisted of blood, either unsorted or a sorted T cell fraction (not recorded which). The chain has TRBV5-1 and TRBJ2-5; TRBD2 agrees at 11 bases. This TCR was sampled from a male donor with ankylosing spondylitis. In DNA, the CDR3 is TGCGCCAGCACCTCCGGACTAGCGGGCTTAGAGACCCAGTACTTC. It codes for CASTSGLAGLETQYF. Drawing the rest from reference TRBV5-1 and TRBJ2-5, the complete variable domain is KAGVTQTPRYLIKTRGQQVTLSCSPISGHRSVSWYQQTPGQGLQFLFEYFSETQRNKGNFPGRFSGRQFSNSRSEMNVSTLELGDSALYLCASTSGLAGLETQYFGPGTRLLVL.